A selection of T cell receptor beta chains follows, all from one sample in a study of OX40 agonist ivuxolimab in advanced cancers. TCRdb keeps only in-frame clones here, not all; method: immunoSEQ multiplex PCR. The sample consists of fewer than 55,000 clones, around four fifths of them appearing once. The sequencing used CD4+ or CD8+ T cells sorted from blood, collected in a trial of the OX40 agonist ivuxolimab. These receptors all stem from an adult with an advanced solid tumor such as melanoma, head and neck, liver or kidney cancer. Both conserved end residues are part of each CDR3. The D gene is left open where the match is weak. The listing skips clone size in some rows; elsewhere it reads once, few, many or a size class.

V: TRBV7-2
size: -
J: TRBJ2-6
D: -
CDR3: CASSLVTKGANVLTF
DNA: TGTGCCAGCAGCTTAGTAACTAAGGGGGCCAACGTCCTGACTTTC

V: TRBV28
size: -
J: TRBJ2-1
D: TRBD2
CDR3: CASSTFGLAGEINEQFF
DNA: TGTGCCAGCAGTACCTTCGGACTAGCGGGAGAGATCAATGAGCAGTTCTTC

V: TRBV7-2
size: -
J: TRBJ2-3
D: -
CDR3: CASSPTPSTDTQYF
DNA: TGTGCCAGCAGCCCGACACCAAGCACAGATACGCAGTATTTT

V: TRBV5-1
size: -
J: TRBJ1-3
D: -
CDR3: CASSSRHSGNTIYF
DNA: TGCGCCAGCAGCTCACGCCACTCTGGAAACACCATATATTTT

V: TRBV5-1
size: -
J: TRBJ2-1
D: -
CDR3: CASSLGSTGYNEQFF
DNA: TGCGCCAGCAGCTTGGGGTCCACAGGGTACAATGAGCAGTTCTTC

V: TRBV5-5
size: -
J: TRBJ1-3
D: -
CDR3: CASSLASGLSGNTIYF
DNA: TGTGCCAGCAGCTTGGCCTCGGGTTTATCCGGAAACACCATATATTTT

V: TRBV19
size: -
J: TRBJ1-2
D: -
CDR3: CASSIGSGVYGYTF
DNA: TGTGCCAGTAGTATCGGGTCCGGGGTCTATGGCTACACCTTC

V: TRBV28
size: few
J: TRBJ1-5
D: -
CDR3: CASSLQEQPQHF
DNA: TGTGCCAGCAGTTTACAAGAACAGCCCCAGCATTTT

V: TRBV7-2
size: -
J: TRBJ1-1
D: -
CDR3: CASSSRTVGTEAFF
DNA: TGTGCCAGCAGCTCAAGGACGGTAGGGACTGAAGCTTTCTTT

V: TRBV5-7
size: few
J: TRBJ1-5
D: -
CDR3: CASSLSRGRRPNSNQPQHF
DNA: TGTGCCAGCAGCTTAAGTCGGGGTAGGAGGCCGAATAGCAATCAGCCCCAGCATTTT

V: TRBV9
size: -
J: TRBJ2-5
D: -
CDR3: CASSVGVGKTRETQYF
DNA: TGTGCCAGCAGCGTAGGAGTAGGGAAGACGCGAGAGACCCAGTACTTC